This TCR beta chain was observed in a study of blood T cells in healthy people across ages. It was with a sample-barcoded 5' primer and a J-beta primer mix that a second PCR of about 7 to 12 cycles was run. One entry per CDR3 protein, called by TCRdb with MiXCR from the 5' RACE reads. The sample comprises about 1.8 million distinct CDR3 sequences, around half of which are singletons, and 2.1% rests with the top ten. This clonotype was detected only a few times. Its specificity is unknown. This CDR3 region has 15 residues. Germline CDR1 and CDR2: SGHTA and FQGNSA. General observations from the study: Diversity was estimated from one million T cells, and these estimates were considered underestimates. As naive T cell percentage varied, TCR beta diversity correlated strongly with it. TCR beta diversity, measured per million T cells, fell in a roughly linear way with age.

This TCR was recovered from a middle-aged woman in good health. The material sequenced was blood. This chain connects TRBV7-2 to TRBJ2-7; the match to TRBD1 covers 7 bases. The J call may be mistaken, given a closer DNA end match to TRBJ2-5. As DNA, the CDR3 is TGTGCCAGCAGCTCCCTTATCCGACAGGGAGAGACCCAGTACTTC. This codes for CASSSLIRQGETQYF.